Below, 20 T cell receptor beta chains from the same sample are listed, as sequenced in a study of blood T cell repertoires in COVID-19. The table came from immunoSEQ multiplex PCR; TCRdb's copy has only in-frame clones and leaves some out. The table records a few hundred thousand clones, over 75% of them present only once. Sequencing was done on a sample of PBMCs or T cells enriched from blood (not recorded which). These receptors all come from a man aged 30 to 39 who had recovered from COVID-19.

This clone was picked up a small number of times. The chain recombines TRBV2 with TRBJ2-6, with D unresolved. The CDR3 is 14 amino acids. The germline gives CDR1 SNHLY, CDR2 FYNNEI. The V end lost 9 bases, the J end lost 1 base, and 10 bases lay between the germline ends. The CDR3 region is CASRPGSGANVLTF. For the CDR3, the DNA is TGTGCCAGTCGGCCGGGTTCTGGGGCCAACGTCCTGACTTTC.

The rearrangement uses TRBV24-1 and TRBJ2-1; D is perhaps TRBD1 (6 bases). Per the germline V gene, CDR1 is KGHDR and CDR2 is SFDVKD. V lost 3 bases, J lost 3 bases, and 14 bases lay in between. CDR3 size: 16 residues. Written as DNA, the CDR3 is TGTGCCACCAGTGATCCCAGGGGTGGGGTCTACAATGAGCAGTTCTTC. Protein product: CATSDPRGGVYNEQFF.

The V gene is TRBV29-1, the J gene TRBJ1-2; 8 positions match TRBD1. This CDR3 has 13 amino acids. CDR1 is SQVTM, CDR2 ANQGSEA, per germline. J gave up 2 bases and V 7 bases, and 6 bases lay outside the gene matches. DNA for the CDR3: TGCAGCGCCCGGACAGGGACAAACTATGGCTACACCTTC. Its protein product is CSARTGTNYGYTF.

This chain connects TRBV24-1 to TRBJ2-3; TRBD1 agrees at 9 bases. This CDR3 region has 15 residues. V lost 7 bases and J lost 3; bases outside the gene matches: 7. Germline-derived CDR1 and CDR2 are KGHDR and SFDVKD. CDR3 nucleotides: TGTGCCACCAGCGCTTCGGGACAGGGTACAGATACGCAGTATTTT. Translating gives CATSASGQGTDTQYF.

This clone was seen once. The V call is TRBV6-1, the J call TRBJ1-1, with D tentatively TRBD1 (6 bases). Per the germline V gene, CDR1 is MNHNS and CDR2 is SASEGT. With 7 bases removed from V and 5 bases from J, the gap between germline ends came to 17 bases. The length of the CDR3 is 14 residues. CDR3 coding DNA: TGTGCCAGCAATTTGGGCACAGGGAAGACTGAAGCTTTCTTT. This translates into CASNLGTGKTEAFF.

J is TRBJ1-4 and V is TRBV6-5; D is undetermined. The germline V and J ends were trimmed by 7 bases and 7 bases, with 13 bases remaining between them. Germline CDR1 MNHEY, CDR2 SVGAGI. The length of the CDR3 is 13 residues. CDR3 protein: CASTQNTGEKLFF. DNA for the CDR3: TGTGCCAGCACCCAGAACACGGGTGAAAAACTGTTTTTT.

The chain uses TRBV13 and TRBJ2-1; TRBD2 agrees at 12 bases. The CDR3 spans 17 residues. The V segment lost 6 bases and the J segment 0 bases; nucleotides outside the gene matches: 6. The germline V gene has CDR1 PRHDT and CDR2 FYEKMQ (reference sequence). This CDR3 reads CASRDTSGGRSYNEQFF. In DNA form, the CDR3 reads TGTGCCAGCAGGGATACTAGCGGGGGGCGCTCCTACAATGAGCAGTTCTTC. The variable domain in full, with the rest retrieved from reference TRBV13 and TRBJ2-1, is AAGVIQSPRHLIKEKRETATLKCYPIPRHDTVYWYQQGPGQDPQFLISFYEKMQSDKGSIPDRFSAQQFSDYHSELNMSSLELGDSALYFCASRDTSGGRSYNEQFFGPGTRLTVL.

The rearrangement joins TRBV11-2 to TRBJ2-2; the D gene is possibly TRBD2 (6 bases). V lost 1 base to trimming and J lost 3 bases, with 12 bases between them. CDR3 size: 16 residues. Germline V lookup: CDR1 SGHAT, CDR2 FQNNGV. In nucleotides, the CDR3 is TGTGCCAGCAGCTTAGGTCCAGCGGGTTACACCGGGGAGCTGTTTTTT. This codes for CASSLGPAGYTGELFF.

V usage is TRBV5-4 and J usage is TRBJ2-2, with 7 nucleotides matching TRBD2. The germline V gene has CDR1 SGHNT and CDR2 YYREEE (reference sequence). This CDR3 region has 14 residues. Unmatched junction bases numbered 7, after V lost 5 bases and J lost 6 bases. This chain's CDR3 is CASRPTTSAGELFF. The CDR3 DNA follows: TGTGCCAGCAGGCCAACCACTAGCGCCGGGGAGCTGTTTTTT.

The chain carries TRBV13 and TRBJ2-4; the match to TRBD2 covers 8 bases. There are 15 residues in the CDR3. The V gene end was trimmed by 0 bases and the J gene end by 3 bases; junction bases not matched to a gene: 1. Germline CDR1 PRHDT, CDR2 FYEKMQ (reference sequence). Written as DNA, the CDR3 is TGTGCCAGCAGCTTAGGCCGGGGGGGCAAAAACATTCAGTACTTC. Its translation is CASSLGRGGKNIQYF.

The chain links TRBV6-5 to TRBJ1-2; TRBD1 aligns across 7 bases. CDR1 and CDR2 from the germline V gene are MNHEY and SVGAGI. This CDR3 contains 14 residues. The trim removed 4 bases at V and 3 bases at J, leaving 5 bases unmatched. The CDR3 coding sequence is TGTGCCAGCAGTTTGGACAGGACCGACTATGGCTACACCTTC. It translates to CASSLDRTDYGYTF.

V and J are TRBV5-5 and TRBJ1-5; the D gene is possibly TRBD1 (6 bases). The V gene lost 4 bases and the J gene lost 3 bases, with 17 bases spanning the gap. CDR1 is SGHKS, CDR2 YYEKEE, per germline (reference sequence). This CDR3 contains 16 residues. CDR3 nucleotides: TGTGCCAGCAGCCAAATGGGGGCGACAGACAATCAGCCCCAGCATTTT. This encodes CASSQMGATDNQPQHF.

The CDR3 DNA follows: TGCGCCAGCAGCTTACAGGGTGAAGCTTTCTTT. Protein product: CASSLQGEAFF. The chain joins TRBV5-1 to TRBJ1-1; maybe TRBD1 (6 bases). The CDR3 is 11 amino acids. CDR1 and CDR2 (germline): SGHRS, YFSETQ. Trimming took 2 bases from V and 7 from J, leaving 6 bases between them.

This clone appeared a single time. The chain joins TRBV27 to TRBJ2-7, with TRBD2 matching over 11 bases. J gave up 5 bases and V 4 bases, and 7 bases lay outside the gene matches. CDR3 size: 15 residues. Germline CDR1 MNHEY, CDR2 SMNVEV (reference sequence). The chain's CDR3 is CASSSRLAGFHEQYF. CDR3 nucleotides: TGTGCCAGCAGTTCCAGACTAGCGGGGTTTCACGAGCAGTACTTC.

The chain recombines TRBV4-1 with TRBJ2-3; tentatively, D is TRBD2 (6 bases). With 4 bases removed from V and 3 bases from J, the gap between germline ends came to 14 bases. This CDR3 spans 15 amino acids. The germline CDR1 and CDR2 sequences are MGHRA and YSYEKL. The CDR3 here is CASSLRIGRTDTQYF. In DNA, the CDR3 is TGCGCCAGCAGCCTTCGCATAGGGAGGACAGATACGCAGTATTTT.

The chain uses TRBV29-1 and TRBJ2-5, with TRBD1 as a possible D gene (6 bases). CDR1 and CDR2 from the germline V gene are SQVTM and ANQGSEA. The CDR3 is made up of 14 amino acids. The V end was cut by 4 bases, the J end by 1 base, with 13 bases between. The chain's CDR3 is CSVVPGQTQETQYF. CDR3 bases: TGCAGCGTTGTACCCGGACAGACCCAAGAGACCCAGTACTTC.

A remark on this clone: With a much larger clone just one base away, this may be a read error. The same CDR3 arises from other DNA sequences in this sample as well. The CDR3 is CASSPSSGNTIYF. CDR3 nucleotides: TGTGCCAGCAGCCCATCCTCTGGAAACACCATATATTTT. The V and J genes are TRBV3-1 (or the pseudogene TRBV3-2) and TRBJ1-3; D gene ambiguous. There are 13 residues in the CDR3. Trimming cost V 4 bases and J 0 bases, with 4 bases left between them. Germline V gene data show CDR1 as LGHDT and CDR2 as YNNKEL (reference sequence).

V is TRBV13 and J is TRBJ1-4; perhaps TRBD1 as D (5 bases). The CDR3 length is 15 residues. Germline V CDR1 and CDR2: PRHDT, FYEKMQ (reference sequence). Deletions cut 5 bases from V and 10 bases from J, with 20 bases between. CDR3 coding DNA: TGTGCCAGCAGCCCCCGGCAGGGCCCCGGGGGAAAACTGTTTTTT. It translates to CASSPRQGPGGKLFF.

The chain uses TRBV3-1 (or the pseudogene TRBV3-2) and TRBJ1-1; D is unclear. Germline loops: CDR1 LGHDT, CDR2 YNNKEL (reference sequence). Trimming left V 4 bases short and J 3 bases short, with 15 bases between. The CDR3 runs to 15 residues. The CDR3 is CASSPMTDGDTEAFF. DNA of the CDR3: TGTGCCAGCAGCCCAATGACGGACGGGGACACTGAAGCTTTCTTT.

The chain has TRBV7-8 and TRBJ1-1; D might be TRBD1 (5 bases). Trimming took 1 base from V and 6 from J, leaving 9 bases between them. There are 13 residues in the CDR3. The germline CDR1 and CDR2 sequences are SGHVS and FQNEAQ. CDR3 in DNA: TGTGCCAGCAGCTTAGACCGGACATCTGAAGCTTTCTTT. Translating it yields CASSLDRTSEAFF.